This T cell receptor (beta chain) was retrieved from a study of T cell responses to AZD1222 COVID-19 vaccine. Study findings and constraints: Unmutated variant regions reportedly attract nearly half of all spike-specific TCRs. Clonal diversity may have been underestimated, and the donors were mostly white British, with more females than males. Two doses of AZD1222 preceded a rise in Spike-specific TCR breadth and depth. Repertoires in all cases were sampled only once the peak T cell response had passed.

On this clone: Its antigen remains unknown. The same CDR3 also results from other DNA sequences found in this sample.

V was clipped by 1 base and J by 4 bases; unmatched bases: 2. Germline values: CDR1 SEHNR, CDR2 FQNEAQ (reference sequence). The CDR3 has 15 amino acids. The table came from immunoSEQ multiplex PCR; TCRdb's copy has only in-frame clones and leaves some out. The sample carries 240,000 or so clones, 85% to 95% recorded once. This sequence joins TRBV7-9 and TRBJ2-3, with TRBD2 matching 10 bases. This TCR derives from an adult in good health. The specimen was peripheral blood, collected on day 0 of AZD1222 vaccination. The CDR3 DNA reads TGTGCCAGCAGCTTAGGTCTAGCGGGAGCAGATACGCAGTATTTT. As protein: CASSLGLAGADTQYF.